Each of the 10 T cell receptor beta chains below was sequenced from the same sample in a study of cytomegalovirus exposure and HLA in healthy donors. 60 Vbeta and 13 Jbeta primers were used in PCR. The repertoire was sequenced with immunoSEQ multiplex PCR; TCRdb's copy has only in-frame clones and lacks some. The table lists approximately 200,000 clones, 85% to 90% of them singletons, with 1% to 1.5% in the top ten. Sample: PBMCs. These receptors came from a human donor in good health.

The chain uses TRBV27 and TRBJ2-7, with D maybe TRBD2 (8 bases). The CDR3 contains 14 residues. The V end was cut by 4 bases, the J end by 6 bases, with 16 bases between. From germline, CDR1 is MNHEY and CDR2 SMNVEV (reference sequence). The CDR3 loop is CASSWLREGAEQYF. CDR3 bases: TGTGCCAGCAGTTGGCTCCGGGAGGGGGCCGAGCAGTACTTC.

In its sample, this clone was seen a few times. V is TRBV6-4 and J is TRBJ2-3; 14 bases fit TRBD2. The length of the CDR3 is 17 residues. Germline values: CDR1 MRHNA, CDR2 SNTAGT. The V segment lost 6 bases and the J segment 6 bases; nucleotides outside the gene matches: 11. The CDR3 nucleotides read TGTGCCAGCAGAGCCGAAGGACTAGCGGGAGGAGGGGATACGCAGTATTTT. Amino acids: CASRAEGLAGGGDTQYF.

CDR3 sequence reads: CASSLNPSGPSTDTQYF. The CDR3 region has the DNA TGTGCCAGCAGCTTAAACCCTAGCGGCCCTAGCACAGATACGCAGTATTTT. V is TRBV7-3 and J is TRBJ2-3; 7 bases map to TRBD2. CDR3 size: 17 residues. The V segment lost 1 base and the J segment 0 bases; nucleotides outside the gene matches: 7. CDR1 and CDR2 from the germline V gene are SGHTA and FQGTGA. Combining the CDR3 with reference TRBV7-3 and TRBJ2-3 gives the whole variable domain GAGVSQTPSNKVTEKGKYVELRCDPISGHTALYWYRQSLGQGPEFLIYFQGTGAADDSGLPNDRFFAVRPEGSVSTLKIQRTERGDSAVYLCASSLNPSGPSTDTQYFGPGTRLTVL.

The rearrangement joins TRBV6-1 to TRBJ2-2, with 9 bases identical to TRBD2. Trimming took 4 bases from V and 8 from J; bases not matched to a gene: 17. The CDR3 contains 18 residues. Germline V gene sequence: CDR1 MNHNS, CDR2 SASEGT. The CDR3 region has the DNA TGTGCCAGCAGTGTTTCAGTGTTGTCTCAAGCGGGAGGTGGGGAGCTGTTTTTT. Translating gives CASSVSVLSQAGGGELFF.

A note on this clone: The sample contains more than one DNA sequence encoding this CDR3. The chain recombines TRBV9 with TRBJ1-5; D not resolved. CDR1 SGDLS and CDR2 YYNGEE come from the germline V gene. The CDR3 spans 15 residues. V was clipped by 0 bases and J by 6 bases, with 13 bases between them. The CDR3 sequence is CASSVEGGEGQPQHF. CDR3 bases: TGTGCCAGCAGCGTAGAAGGCGGAGAGGGTCAGCCCCAGCATTTT.

The count of this clone is one. The V gene is TRBV4-2, the J gene TRBJ2-5; TRBD2 aligns across 10 bases. Germline CDR1 reads LGHNA; CDR2 reads YNFKEQ. J lost 6 bases, V lost 3 bases, and 4 bases had no gene match. The CDR3 consists of 14 residues. The CDR3 nucleotides are TGTGCCAGCAGCCACCAAGCGGGAGGGCAGACCCAGTACTTC. As protein: CASSHQAGGQTQYF.

The rearrangement uses TRBV6-4 and TRBJ2-2; 9 bases map to TRBD2. The CDR3 contains 15 residues. CDR1 and CDR2 from the germline V gene are MRHNA and SNTAGT. J gave up 6 bases and V 5 bases, and 7 bases lay outside the gene matches. CDR3 bases: TGTGCCAGCAGTCCCTCCGGGACTAGCCCCGGGGAGCTGTTTTTT. It encodes CASSPSGTSPGELFF.

The chain combines TRBV18 with TRBJ2-7; D is perhaps TRBD1 (10 bases). V was clipped by 3 bases and J by 5 bases, with 20 bases between them. CDR1 is KGHSH and CDR2 is LQKENI in the germline V gene. CDR3 length equals 16 residues. The CDR3 is CASSPREGQGPHEQYF. The CDR3 nucleotides read TGTGCCAGCTCACCGCGGGAGGGACAGGGGCCGCACGAGCAGTACTTC.

This clone was seen a handful of times. The chain couples TRBV5-1 to TRBJ2-5; 15 bases are shared with TRBD2. CDR1 and CDR2 from the germline V gene are SGHRS and YFSETQ. J was trimmed by 1 base and V by 4 bases; bases with no gene match: 2. The CDR3 is 16 amino acids. The CDR3 sequence is CASSQGLAGGQETQYF. CDR3 DNA: TGCGCCAGCAGCCAGGGACTAGCGGGAGGCCAAGAGACCCAGTACTTC.

Regarding this clone: Other DNA sequences in the sample encode the same CDR3. The chain is built from TRBV6-5 and TRBJ2-7, with 7 nucleotides matching TRBD1. Germline V gene lookup returns CDR1 MNHEY and CDR2 SVGAGI. J lost 0 bases, V lost 0 bases, and 5 bases had no gene match. The CDR3 extends over 16 amino acids. In DNA, the CDR3 is TGTGCCAGCAGTTACTCGAGGACAGGTGACTCCTACGAGCAGTACTTC. It codes for CASSYSRTGDSYEQYF.